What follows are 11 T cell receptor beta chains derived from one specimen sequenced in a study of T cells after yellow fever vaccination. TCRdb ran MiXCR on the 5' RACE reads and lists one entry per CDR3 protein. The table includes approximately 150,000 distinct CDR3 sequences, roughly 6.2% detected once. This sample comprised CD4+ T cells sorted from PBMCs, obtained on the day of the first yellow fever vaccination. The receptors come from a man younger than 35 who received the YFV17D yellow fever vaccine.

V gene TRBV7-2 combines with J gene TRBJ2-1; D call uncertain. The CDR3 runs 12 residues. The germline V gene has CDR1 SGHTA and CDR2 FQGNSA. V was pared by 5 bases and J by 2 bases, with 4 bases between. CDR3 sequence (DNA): TGTGCCAGCAGCAACGCCTACAATGAGCAGTTCTTC. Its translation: CASSNAYNEQFF.

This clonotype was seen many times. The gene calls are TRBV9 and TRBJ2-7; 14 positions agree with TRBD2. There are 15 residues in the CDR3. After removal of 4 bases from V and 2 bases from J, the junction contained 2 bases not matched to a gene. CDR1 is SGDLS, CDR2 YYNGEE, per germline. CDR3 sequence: CASSSGLAGAYEQYF. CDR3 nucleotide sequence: TGTGCCAGCAGCTCGGGACTAGCGGGGGCCTACGAGCAGTACTTC.

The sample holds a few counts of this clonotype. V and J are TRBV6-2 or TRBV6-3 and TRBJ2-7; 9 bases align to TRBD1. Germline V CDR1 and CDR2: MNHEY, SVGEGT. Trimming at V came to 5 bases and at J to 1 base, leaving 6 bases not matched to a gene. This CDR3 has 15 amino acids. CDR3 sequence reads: CASSLQGATSYEQYV. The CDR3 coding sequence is TGTGCCAGCAGTCTACAGGGGGCCACATCCTACGAGCAGTACGTC.

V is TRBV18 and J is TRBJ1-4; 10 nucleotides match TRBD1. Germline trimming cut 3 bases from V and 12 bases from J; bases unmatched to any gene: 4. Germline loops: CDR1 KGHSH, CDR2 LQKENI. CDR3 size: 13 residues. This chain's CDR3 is CASSPGTGEELFF. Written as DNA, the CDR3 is TGTGCCAGCTCACCCGGGACAGGGGAAGAACTGTTTTTT.

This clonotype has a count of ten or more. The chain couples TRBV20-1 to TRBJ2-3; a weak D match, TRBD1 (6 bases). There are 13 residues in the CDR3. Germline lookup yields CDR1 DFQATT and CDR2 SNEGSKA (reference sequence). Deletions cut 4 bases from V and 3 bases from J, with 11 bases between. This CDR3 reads CSAIRTETDTQYF. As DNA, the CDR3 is TGCAGTGCTATACGGACAGAGACAGATACGCAGTATTTT.

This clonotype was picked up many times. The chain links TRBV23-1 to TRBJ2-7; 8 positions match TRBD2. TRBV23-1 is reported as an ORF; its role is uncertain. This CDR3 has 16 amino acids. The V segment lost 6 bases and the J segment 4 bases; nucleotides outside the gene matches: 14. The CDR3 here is CASSFNREGGLYEQYV. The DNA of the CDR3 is TGCGCCAGCAGCTTCAATCGGGAGGGGGGATTGTACGAGCAGTACGTC.

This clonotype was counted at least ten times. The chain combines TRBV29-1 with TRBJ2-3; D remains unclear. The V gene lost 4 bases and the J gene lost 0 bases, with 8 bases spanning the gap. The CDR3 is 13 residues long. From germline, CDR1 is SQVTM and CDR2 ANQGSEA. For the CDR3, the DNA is TGCAGCGTTGGAGAGTCTAGCACAGATACGCAGTATTTT. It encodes CSVGESSTDTQYF.

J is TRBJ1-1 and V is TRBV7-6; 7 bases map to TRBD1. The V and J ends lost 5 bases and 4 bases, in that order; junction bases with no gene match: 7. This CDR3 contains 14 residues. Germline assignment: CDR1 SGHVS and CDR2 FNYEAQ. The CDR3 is CASSEVAGGTEAFF. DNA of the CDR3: TGTGCCAGCAGCGAGGTGGCAGGGGGCACTGAAGCTTTCTTT.

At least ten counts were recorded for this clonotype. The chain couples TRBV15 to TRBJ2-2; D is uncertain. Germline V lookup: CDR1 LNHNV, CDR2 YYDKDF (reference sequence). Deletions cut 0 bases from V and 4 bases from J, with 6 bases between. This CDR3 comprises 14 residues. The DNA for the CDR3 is TGTGCCACCAGCAGAGATCACGCCACCGGGGAGCTGTTTTTT. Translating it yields CATSRDHATGELFF.

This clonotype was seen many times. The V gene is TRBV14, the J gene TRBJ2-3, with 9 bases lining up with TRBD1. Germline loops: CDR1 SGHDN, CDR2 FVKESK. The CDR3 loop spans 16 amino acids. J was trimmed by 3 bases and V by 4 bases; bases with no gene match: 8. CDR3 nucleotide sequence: TGTGCCAGCAGCCCAAGCACAGGGGGCATAACAGATACGCAGTATTTT. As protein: CASSPSTGGITDTQYF.

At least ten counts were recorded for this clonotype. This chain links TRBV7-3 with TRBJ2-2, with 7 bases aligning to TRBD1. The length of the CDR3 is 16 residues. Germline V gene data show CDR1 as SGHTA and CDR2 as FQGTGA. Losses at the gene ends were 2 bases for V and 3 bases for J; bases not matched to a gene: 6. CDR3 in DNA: TGTGCCAGCAGCTTAGGTGGGACAGTCTACACCGGGGAGCTGTTTTTT. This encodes CASSLGGTVYTGELFF. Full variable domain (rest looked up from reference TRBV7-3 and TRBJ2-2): GAGVSQTPSNKVTEKGKYVELRCDPISGHTALYWYRQSLGQGPEFLIYFQGTGAADDSGLPNDRFFAVRPEGSVSTLKIQRTERGDSAVYLCASSLGGTVYTGELFFGEGSRLTVL.